Each of the 7 T cell receptor beta chains below was sequenced from the same sample in a study of CD8+CD57+ T cells in acquired aplastic anemia. The authors sequenced patients whose flow cytometry had shown CD8+CD57+ cell expansion. Profiling that covered TCR beta VDJ and CDR3 relied on genomic DNA as its template. TCRdb redid the calling of the reads with MiXCR, one entry per CDR3 protein. Among around 200,000 distinct CDR3 sequences, over 55% were seen once, and the ten largest hold under 60%. Sequencing input: sorted CD4+, CD8+, or CD8+CD57+ T cells (not recorded which) from PBMCs. The receptors derive from a human donor with aplastic anemia.

The chain carries TRBV7-9 and TRBJ1-2, with TRBD1 matching 8 bases. Germline CDR1 and CDR2: SEHNR and FQNEAQ (reference sequence). With V trimmed by 0 bases and J by 6 bases, 6 bases remained unmatched. CDR3 length: 15 residues. The CDR3 spells CASSLAVGQGDGYTF. Written as DNA, the CDR3 is TGTGCCAGCAGCTTAGCCGTAGGACAGGGTGATGGCTACACCTTC.

This sequence joins TRBV29-1 and TRBJ2-5, with TRBD1 as a possible D gene (6 bases). The V end was cut by 4 bases, the J end by 5 bases, with 14 bases between. The CDR3 spans 13 residues. Germline V lookup: CDR1 SQVTM, CDR2 ANQGSEA. CDR3 in amino acids: CSVGGQGHETQYF. The CDR3 DNA reads as TGCAGCGTTGGGGGGCAGGGGCACGAGACCCAGTACTTC.

This rearrangement joins TRBV20-1 to TRBJ2-5, with 7 positions matching TRBD2. The CDR3 consists of 15 residues. CDR1 is DFQATT and CDR2 is SNEGSKA in the germline V gene (reference sequence). The CDR3 DNA sequence: TGCAGCGTTGGGAGGGCGAGGGGAGGACAAGAGACCCAGTACTTC. It specifies CSVGRARGGQETQYF.

The chain combines TRBV7-2 with TRBJ2-5; D perhaps matches TRBD2 (5 bases). V was pared by 8 bases and J by 4 bases, with 14 bases between. The CDR3 length is 13 residues. Germline CDR1 is SGHTA and CDR2 is FQGNSA. Here the CDR3 DNA reads TGTGCCAGCGGCGACGGAGGTCGAGAGACCCAGTACTTC. Its translation is CASGDGGRETQYF.

The chain employs TRBV7-9 and TRBJ2-7; possible D gene TRBD2, 5 bases. The CDR3 consists of 12 residues. Trimming took off 5 bases at V and 6 bases at J, with 11 bases between the two ends. Per germline, CDR1 SEHNR and CDR2 FQNEAQ (reference sequence). CDR3 sequence (DNA): TGTGCCAGCAGCCCTGCCGAGGGCGAGCAGTACTTC. Its translation is CASSPAEGEQYF.

The gene calls are TRBV10-3 and TRBJ2-1; tentative D call: TRBD1 (5 bases). There are 15 residues in the CDR3. V was pared by 0 bases and J by 9 bases, with 15 bases between. Germline V lookup: CDR1 ENHRY, CDR2 SYGVKD. The CDR3 spells CAISESYRAQGEQFF. The DNA of the CDR3 is TGTGCCATCAGTGAGTCGTATAGGGCCCAGGGTGAGCAGTTCTTC.

The chain uses TRBV7-6 and TRBJ2-1; TRBD2 might be the D (6 bases). The germline CDR1 and CDR2 sequences are SGHVS and FNYEAQ. The V end lost 1 base, the J end lost 5 bases, and 15 bases lay between the germline ends. The CDR3 loop spans 16 amino acids. This CDR3 reads CASSLGGGLINNEQFF. CDR3 coding DNA: TGTGCCAGCAGCTTAGGTGGGGGACTTATTAACAATGAGCAGTTCTTC.